This T cell receptor beta chain was recorded in a study of blood T cell repertoires in COVID-19. Profiled with immunoSEQ multiplex PCR; TCRdb holds only in-frame clones, not every one. The sample carries 200,000 to 250,000 clones, roughly 79% recorded once. Recruits, aged roughly 18 to 90 years, lived in 20 to 30 US areas. Grouping used clinical history reported by participants in a survey and questionnaire. From germline, CDR1 is MNHNY and CDR2 SVGAGI (reference sequence). The CDR3 spans 17 residues. With V trimmed by 5 bases and J by 2 bases, 7 bases remained unmatched. The V call is TRBV6-6, the J call TRBJ1-5; 12 positions agree with TRBD1. The sequenced sample consisted of PBMCs or T cells enriched from blood (not recorded which). The receptor was isolated from a woman aged 45 to 65 with acute COVID-19. This CDR3 reads CASSGSGTGGGNQPQHF. The CDR3 DNA is TGTGCCAGCAGTGGATCCGGGACAGGGGGCGGCAATCAGCCCCAGCATTTT.